The clone carrying this T cell receptor (beta chain) has just a few counts. The sample is drawn from a study of patients and donors after allogeneic stem cell transplantation. One entry per CDR3 protein results from TCRdb running MiXCR on the RT-PCR reads. The sample consists of 920,000 or so distinct CDR3 sequences, about a sixth of them appearing once. Germline CDR1 and CDR2: SGHRS and YFSETQ. The CDR3 contains 16 residues. Unmatched junction bases numbered 10, after V lost 0 bases and J lost 5 bases. The receptor comes from a human donor who was either an allogeneic HSCT recipient or a stem cell or donor lymphocyte infusion donor (not recorded which). It is not recorded whose cells these are; they may come from a transplant donor. Sequencing used blood, either unsorted or a sorted T cell fraction (not recorded which). The chain couples TRBV5-1 to TRBJ2-7; TRBD1 aligns across 8 bases. DNA for the CDR3: TGCGCCAGCAGCTTGGAGTCGTCAGGGGGCACGAACGAGCAGTACTTC. Its protein is CASSLESSGGTNEQYF.